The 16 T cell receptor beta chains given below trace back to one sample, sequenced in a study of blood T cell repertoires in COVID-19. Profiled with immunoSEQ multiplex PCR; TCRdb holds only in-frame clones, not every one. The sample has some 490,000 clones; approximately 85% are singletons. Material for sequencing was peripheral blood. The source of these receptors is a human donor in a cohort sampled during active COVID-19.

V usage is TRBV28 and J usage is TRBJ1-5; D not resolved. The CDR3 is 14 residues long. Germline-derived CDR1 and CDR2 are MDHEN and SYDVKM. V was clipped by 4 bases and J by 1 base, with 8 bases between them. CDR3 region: CASSSSDSNQPQHF. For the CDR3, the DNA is TGTGCCAGCAGTTCGAGCGACAGCAATCAGCCCCAGCATTTT.

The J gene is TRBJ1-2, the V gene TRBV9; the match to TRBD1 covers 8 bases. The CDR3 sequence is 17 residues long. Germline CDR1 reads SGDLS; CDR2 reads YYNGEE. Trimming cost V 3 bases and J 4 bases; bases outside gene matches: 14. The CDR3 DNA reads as TGTGCCAGCAGCGGCGGACAGGGAGGGGTTCGAAGCTATGGCTACACCTTC. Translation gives CASSGGQGGVRSYGYTF.

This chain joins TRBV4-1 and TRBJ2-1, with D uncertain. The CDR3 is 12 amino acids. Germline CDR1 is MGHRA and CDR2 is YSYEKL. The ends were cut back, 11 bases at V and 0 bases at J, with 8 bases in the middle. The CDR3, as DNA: TGCGCCGAGGTCCCCTCCTACAATGAGCAGTTCTTC. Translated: CAEVPSYNEQFF.

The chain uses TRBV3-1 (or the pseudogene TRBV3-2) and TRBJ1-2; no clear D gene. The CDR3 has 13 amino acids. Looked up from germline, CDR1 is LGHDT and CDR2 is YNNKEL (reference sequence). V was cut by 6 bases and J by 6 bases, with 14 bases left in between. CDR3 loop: CASSLNWGDGYTF. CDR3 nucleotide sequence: TGTGCCAGCAGTTTGAATTGGGGAGATGGCTACACCTTC.

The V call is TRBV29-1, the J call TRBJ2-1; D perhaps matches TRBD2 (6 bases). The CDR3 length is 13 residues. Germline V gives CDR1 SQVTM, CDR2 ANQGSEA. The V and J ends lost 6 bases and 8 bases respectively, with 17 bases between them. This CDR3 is CSVGGEMGDEQFF. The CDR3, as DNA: TGCAGCGTGGGGGGTGAGATGGGTGATGAGCAGTTCTTC.

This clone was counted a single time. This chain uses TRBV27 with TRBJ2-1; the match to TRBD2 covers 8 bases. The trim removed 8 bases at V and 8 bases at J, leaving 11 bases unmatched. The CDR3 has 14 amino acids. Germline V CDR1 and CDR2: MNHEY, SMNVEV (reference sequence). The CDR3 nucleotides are TGTGCCAGCCGCGGGACTAGTATCCTACATGAGCAGTTCTTC. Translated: CASRGTSILHEQFF.

This CDR3 reads CASSLIQGWTEAFF. CDR3 nucleotides: TGTGCCAGCAGCTTAATACAGGGGTGGACTGAAGCTTTCTTT. The J gene is TRBJ1-1, the V gene TRBV7-8; 7 bases line up with TRBD1. Trimming removed 2 bases from V and 5 bases from J; junction bases left unmatched: 5. The germline CDR1 and CDR2 sequences are SGHVS and FQNEAQ. This CDR3 spans 14 amino acids. Full variable domain (missing parts from reference TRBV7-8 and TRBJ1-1): GAGVSQSPRYKVAKRGQDVALRCDPISGHVSLFWYQQALGQGPEFLTYFQNEAQLDKSGLPSDRFFAERPEGSVSTLKIQRTQQEDSAVYLCASSLIQGWTEAFFGQGTRLTVV.

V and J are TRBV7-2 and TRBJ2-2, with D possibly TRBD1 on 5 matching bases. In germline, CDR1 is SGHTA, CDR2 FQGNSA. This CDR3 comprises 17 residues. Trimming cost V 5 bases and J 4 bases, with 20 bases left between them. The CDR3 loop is CASSPWTSRSGTGELFF. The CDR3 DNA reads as TGTGCCAGCAGCCCATGGACATCCCGGTCGGGCACCGGGGAGCTGTTTTTT.

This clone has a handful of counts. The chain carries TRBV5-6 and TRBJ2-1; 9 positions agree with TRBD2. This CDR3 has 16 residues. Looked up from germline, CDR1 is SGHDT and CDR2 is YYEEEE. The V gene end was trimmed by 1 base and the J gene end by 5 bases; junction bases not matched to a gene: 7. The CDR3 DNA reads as TGTGCCAGCAGCTTGTATGGCGGGAGGGCTAACAATGAGCAGTTCTTC. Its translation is CASSLYGGRANNEQFF.

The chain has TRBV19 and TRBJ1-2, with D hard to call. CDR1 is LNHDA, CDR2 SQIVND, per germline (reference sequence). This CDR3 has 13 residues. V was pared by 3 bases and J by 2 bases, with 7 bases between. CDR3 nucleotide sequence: TGTGCCAGTAGTATTAAACAGAACTATGGCTACACCTTC. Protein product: CASSIKQNYGYTF.

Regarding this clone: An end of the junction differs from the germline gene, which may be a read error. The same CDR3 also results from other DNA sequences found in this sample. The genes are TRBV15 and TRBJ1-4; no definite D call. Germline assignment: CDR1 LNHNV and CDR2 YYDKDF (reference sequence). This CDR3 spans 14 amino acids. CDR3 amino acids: CATSRGRVNEKLFF. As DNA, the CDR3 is TGTGCCACCAGCAGAGGGAGAGTCAATGAAAAACTATTTTTT.

In DNA, the CDR3 is TGTGCCACCAGCAGAGATCGGGGGGACATTACTGAGCTGTTTTTT. Encoded protein: CATSRDRGDITELFF. The rearrangement joins TRBV15 to TRBJ2-2; D may be TRBD2 (7 bases). The V gene's germline CDR1 is LNHNV and CDR2 YYDKDF (reference sequence). Trimming shortened V by 0 bases and J by 11 bases, and 16 bases separated the two germline ends. The CDR3 spans 15 residues.

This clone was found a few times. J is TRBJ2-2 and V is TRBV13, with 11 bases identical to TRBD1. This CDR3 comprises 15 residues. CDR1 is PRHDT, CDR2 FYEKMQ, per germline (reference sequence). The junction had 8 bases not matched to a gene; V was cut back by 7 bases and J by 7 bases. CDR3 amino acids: CASTPGTGGSGELFF. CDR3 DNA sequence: TGTGCCAGCACCCCTGGGACAGGGGGGAGCGGGGAGCTGTTTTTT.

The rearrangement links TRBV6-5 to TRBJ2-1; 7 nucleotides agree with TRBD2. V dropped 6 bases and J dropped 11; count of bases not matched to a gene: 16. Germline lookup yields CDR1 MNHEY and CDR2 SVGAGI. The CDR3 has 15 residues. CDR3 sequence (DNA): TGTGCCAGCAGCTCTGGACTAGTGGCGGCGGCCCAGCAGTTCTTC. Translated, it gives CASSSGLVAAAQQFF.

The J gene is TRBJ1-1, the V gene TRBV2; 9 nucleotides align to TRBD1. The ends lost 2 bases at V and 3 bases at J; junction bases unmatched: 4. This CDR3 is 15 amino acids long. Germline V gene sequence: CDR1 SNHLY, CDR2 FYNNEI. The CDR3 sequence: CASSELWDRDTEAFF. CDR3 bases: TGTGCCAGCAGTGAACTTTGGGACAGGGACACTGAAGCTTTCTTT.

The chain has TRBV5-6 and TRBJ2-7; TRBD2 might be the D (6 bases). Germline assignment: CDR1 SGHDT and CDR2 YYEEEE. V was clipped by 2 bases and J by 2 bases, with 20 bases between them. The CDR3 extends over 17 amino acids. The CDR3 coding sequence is TGTGCCAGCAGCTTCGTAGGTAGAGGGACTGAAGCCTACGAGCAGTACTTC. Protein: CASSFVGRGTEAYEQYF.